One and the same sample provided the 30 T cell receptor beta chains below, sequenced in a study of beta chain features in type 1 diabetes. Overall study results and limits: In all four CD4+ subsets, TCRB CDR3 length was significantly, moderately reduced in type 1 diabetes.

No antigens are known for them. Investigators reverse transcribed all isolated RNA, so they sequenced expressed TCRB transcripts. TCRdb keeps only in-frame clones here, not all; method: immunoSEQ multiplex PCR. The repertoire has about 740,000 clones, around 15% of them found once; the top ten carry approximately 0.022%. Sequenced input: naive CD4+ T cells from blood. Receptors originate from a man younger than 35 with type 1 diabetes.

The chain combines TRBV11-2 with TRBJ2-7, with D possibly matching TRBD2 (6 bases). V was pared by 1 base and J by 7 bases, with 20 bases between. Germline values: CDR1 SGHAT, CDR2 FQNNGV. This CDR3 contains 16 residues. This CDR3 reads CASSLAYGTDYLEQYF. In DNA form, the CDR3 reads TGTGCCAGCAGCTTAGCCTATGGGACGGACTATTTGGAGCAGTACTTC.

This clone was detected a few times. This sample also contains other DNA sequences that code for the same CDR3. The V call is TRBV5-1, the J call TRBJ1-2, with TRBD1 identical over 7 bases. This CDR3 is built from 12 residues. Unmatched junction bases numbered 0, after V lost 1 base and J lost 6 bases. CDR1 is SGHRS, CDR2 YFSETQ, per germline. The DNA for the CDR3 is TGCGCCAGCAGCTTGCAGGGGGATGGCTACACCTTC. Its protein is CASSLQGDGYTF.

The chain links TRBV13 to TRBJ2-3; 10 bases match TRBD1. V dropped 4 bases and J dropped 2; count of bases not matched to a gene: 9. This CDR3 comprises 17 residues. Germline V lookup: CDR1 PRHDT, CDR2 FYEKMQ (reference sequence). The CDR3 loop is CASSSRWGTGDTDTQYF. In nucleotides, the CDR3 is TGTGCCAGCAGCTCCCGGTGGGGGACAGGGGACACAGATACGCAGTATTTT.

The rearrangement links TRBV5-1 to TRBJ2-1; tentative D call: TRBD2 (6 bases). The CDR3 has 13 amino acids. Trimming took off 0 bases at V and 7 bases at J, with 8 bases between the two ends. Germline V gene lookup returns CDR1 SGHRS and CDR2 YFSETQ. CDR3 protein: CASSLAAGNEQFF. In DNA form, the CDR3 reads TGCGCCAGCAGCTTGGCCGCGGGAAATGAGCAGTTCTTC.

The chain has TRBV28 and TRBJ2-5; D possibly matches TRBD1 or TRBD2 (5 bases each). Trimming pared 4 bases from V and 5 bases from J, leaving 14 bases between. In germline, CDR1 is MDHEN, CDR2 SYDVKM. The CDR3 is 14 residues long. The CDR3 region is CASSSGTPTETQYF. The CDR3 DNA sequence: TGTGCCAGCAGTTCCGGGACCCCCACGGAGACCCAGTACTTC.

This clone was recorded a few times. The chain combines TRBV6-1 with TRBJ2-5, with D perhaps TRBD1 or TRBD2 (5 bases each). This CDR3 has 17 amino acids. Germline lookup yields CDR1 MNHNS and CDR2 SASEGT. Trimming took off 1 base at V and 1 base at J, with 16 bases between the two ends. The CDR3 sequence is CASSEVRGTKLQETQYF. As DNA, the CDR3 is TGTGCCAGCAGTGAAGTGCGTGGGACGAAGCTCCAAGAGACCCAGTACTTC.

The chain carries TRBV7-9 and TRBJ2-7; no clear D. This CDR3 has 14 residues. Germline V gene sequence: CDR1 SEHNR, CDR2 FQNEAQ (reference sequence). Trimming removed 3 bases from V and 5 bases from J, with 14 bases in between. The CDR3 loop reads CASSLAGPLDEQYF. CDR3 sequence (DNA): TGTGCCAGCAGCTTGGCCGGGCCTCTGGACGAGCAGTACTTC. Full variable domain (outside the CDR3, taken from reference TRBV7-9 and TRBJ2-7): DTGVSQNPRHKITKRGQNVTFRCDPISEHNRLYWYRQTLGQGPEFLTYFQNEAQLEKSRLLSDRFSAERPKGSFSTLEIQRTEQGDSAMYLCASSLAGPLDEQYFGPGTRLTVT.

The rearrangement joins TRBV5-1 to TRBJ2-5; TRBD1 matches at 8 bases. This CDR3 contains 17 residues. Looked up from germline, CDR1 is SGHRS and CDR2 is YFSETQ. With V trimmed by 4 bases and J by 2 bases, 13 bases remained unmatched. The CDR3: CASSRGPSQGDQETQYF. As DNA, the CDR3 is TGCGCCAGCAGCAGGGGCCCGTCACAGGGGGATCAAGAGACCCAGTACTTC.

A few counts support this clone. The chain employs TRBV27 and TRBJ2-4, with 9 bases aligning to TRBD2. This CDR3 is built from 14 residues. The germline CDR1 and CDR2 sequences are MNHEY and SMNVEV (reference sequence). Trimming at V came to 4 bases and at J to 6 bases, leaving 4 bases not matched to a gene. In nucleotides, the CDR3 is TGTGCCAGCAGTTCACCGCGGGGGGGAAACATTCAGTACTTC. This encodes CASSSPRGGNIQYF.

This clone was detected a few times. The rearrangement links TRBV29-1 to TRBJ1-2, with no clear D. From germline, CDR1 is SQVTM and CDR2 ANQGSEA. V dropped 0 bases and J dropped 0 bases, with 8 bases sitting between them. The CDR3 spans 14 residues. CDR3 bases: TGCAGCGTTGAAGATCAGATGACTAACTATGGCTACACCTTC. Translated, it gives CSVEDQMTNYGYTF.

There are a few counts of this clone. CDR3 DNA: TGCGCCAGCAGCTTGGAGGGTTTCACCTGGGAGACCCAGTACTTC. It encodes CASSLEGFTWETQYF. The genes are TRBV5-1 and TRBJ2-5; D not certain. Trimming pared 0 bases from V and 5 bases from J, leaving 14 bases between. CDR3 length: 15 residues. Per the germline V gene, CDR1 is SGHRS and CDR2 is YFSETQ.

The chain combines TRBV5-1 with TRBJ2-5, with 13 bases aligning to TRBD2. Germline V CDR1 and CDR2: SGHRS, YFSETQ. V shed 3 bases and J 9 bases; nucleotides not matched to a gene: 5. The CDR3 spans 14 residues. Written as DNA, the CDR3 is TGCGCCAGCAGCTACCGGACTAGCGGGGGACCCCAGTACTTC. Amino acids: CASSYRTSGGPQYF.

This chain connects TRBV28 to TRBJ2-5; 10 bases are a match to TRBD2. Trimming cost V 6 bases and J 3 bases; bases outside gene matches: 7. CDR1 is MDHEN, CDR2 SYDVKM, per germline. This CDR3 is built from 15 residues. The CDR3 DNA sequence: TGTGCCAGCAGCCCCCTGGGACTAGCGAAAGAGACCCAGTACTTC. Protein sequence: CASSPLGLAKETQYF. The full variable domain, with the rest looked up from reference TRBV28 and TRBJ2-5, is DVKVTQSSRYLVKRTGEKVFLECVQDMDHENMFWYRQDPGLGLRLIYFSYDVKMKEKGDIPEGYSVSREKKERFSLILESASTNQTSMYLCASSPLGLAKETQYFGPGTRLLVL.

This clone was counted at least ten times. The CDR3 spells CASSQSAGTQTQYF. CDR3 in DNA: TGCGCCAGCAGTCAATCCGCAGGGACACAGACCCAGTACTTC. J is TRBJ2-5 and V is TRBV23-1; D perhaps matches TRBD1 (6 bases). TRBV23-1 falls under the ORF class, with uncertain function. The CDR3 is 14 amino acids. V shed 0 bases and J shed 6 bases, with 11 bases lying between them.

This clone was counted a single time. This rearrangement joins TRBV5-4 to TRBJ1-1, with D unresolved. Germline assignment: CDR1 SGHNT and CDR2 YYREEE (reference sequence). This CDR3 comprises 15 residues. Trimming shortened V by 1 base and J by 1 base, and 11 bases separated the two germline ends. In nucleotides, the CDR3 is TGTGCCAGCAGCTTGTGGATCAGTTCGAACACTGAAGCTTTCTTT. Translating gives CASSLWISSNTEAFF.

This clone was found a few times. This sequence joins TRBV5-1 and TRBJ1-2; D gene ambiguous. Germline CDR1 is SGHRS and CDR2 is YFSETQ. The CDR3 length is 13 residues. The V end lost 3 bases, the J end lost 1 base, and 7 bases lay between the germline ends. The CDR3 loop reads CASSYSVNYGYTF. The CDR3 DNA sequence: TGCGCCAGCAGCTACAGCGTTAACTATGGCTACACCTTC.

Only a few counts were recorded for this clone. The V call is TRBV11-2, the J call TRBJ2-3; D may be TRBD2 (5 bases). The CDR3 has 15 residues. Trimming stripped 1 base from V and 2 bases from J, with 10 bases between. In germline, CDR1 is SGHAT, CDR2 FQNNGV. Here the CDR3 DNA reads TGTGCCAGCAGCTTAGTAGGGAGCATCACAGATACGCAGTATTTT. This codes for CASSLVGSITDTQYF. The complete variable domain, with remaining parts taken from reference TRBV11-2 and TRBJ2-3, reads EAGVAQSPRYKIIEKRQSVAFWCNPISGHATLYWYQQILGQGPKLLIQFQNNGVVDDSQLPKDRFSAERLKGVDSTLKIQPAKLEDSAVYLCASSLVGSITDTQYFGPGTRLTVL.

V gene TRBV14 combines with J gene TRBJ1-2; no reliable D call. V lost 0 bases and J lost 8, with 19 bases in between. Germline CDR1 reads SGHDN; CDR2 reads FVKESK. CDR3 size: 16 residues. CDR3 residues: CASSQEGGFGVEGYTF. CDR3 nucleotide sequence: TGTGCCAGCAGCCAAGAGGGCGGTTTCGGAGTTGAGGGCTACACCTTC.

This clone was seen a few times. This rearrangement joins TRBV2 to TRBJ2-4; 7 bases agree with TRBD1. The CDR3 extends over 14 amino acids. V gave up 3 bases and J gave up 8 bases; unmatched junction bases: 7. Per the germline V gene, CDR1 is SNHLY and CDR2 is FYNNEI. CDR3 DNA sequence: TGTGCCAGCAGTGAGGTGGGGACAGCACACATTCAGTACTTC. This encodes CASSEVGTAHIQYF.

V usage is TRBV11-2 and J usage is TRBJ2-1, with TRBD2 matching 14 bases. This CDR3 spans 16 amino acids. V was clipped by 3 bases and J by 14 bases; unmatched bases: 12. Germline lookup yields CDR1 SGHAT and CDR2 FQNNGV. CDR3 in DNA: TGTGCCAGCAGCTTTTGGGGGACTAGCGGGGGACTGGAGGAGTTCTTC. The encoded protein is CASSFWGTSGGLEEFF.

J is TRBJ2-1 and V is TRBV5-4; unclear D gene. This CDR3 has 16 residues. Germline lookup yields CDR1 SGHNT and CDR2 YYREEE (reference sequence). V was trimmed by 0 bases and J by 4 bases, leaving 14 bases between them. CDR3 sequence reads: CASSLDSRRQYNEQFF. DNA of the CDR3: TGTGCCAGCAGCTTGGACTCGAGGCGGCAGTACAATGAGCAGTTCTTC.

This chain joins TRBV5-1 and TRBJ2-5, with D tentatively TRBD1 or TRBD2 (5 bases each). With 4 bases removed from V and 4 bases from J, the gap between germline ends came to 11 bases. In germline, CDR1 is SGHRS, CDR2 YFSETQ. This CDR3 has 13 residues. CDR3 residues: CASSVTGTETQYF. DNA of the CDR3: TGCGCCAGCAGCGTTACCGGGACAGAGACCCAGTACTTC. The full variable domain, its missing parts supplied by reference TRBV5-1 and TRBJ2-5, is KAGVTQTPRYLIKTRGQQVTLSCSPISGHRSVSWYQQTPGQGLQFLFEYFSETQRNKGNFPGRFSGRQFSNSRSEMNVSTLELGDSALYLCASSVTGTETQYFGPGTRLLVL.

This clone came up a few times. The chain joins TRBV30 to TRBJ2-3; 9 nucleotides match TRBD2. The V segment lost 0 bases and the J segment 0 bases; nucleotides outside the gene matches: 10. CDR1 and CDR2 (germline): GTSNPN, SVGIG (reference sequence). This CDR3 region has 18 residues. The DNA for the CDR3 is TGTGCCTGGAGTGTAGGAGCGGGGGGCATTTTAAGCACAGATACGCAGTATTTT. Its translation is CAWSVGAGGILSTDTQYF.

V gene TRBV28 combines with J gene TRBJ1-2; D perhaps matches TRBD1 (5 bases). Germline CDR1 reads MDHEN; CDR2 reads SYDVKM. Trimming removed 4 bases at V and 5 bases at J, with 11 bases between. This CDR3 comprises 13 residues. CDR3 nucleotide sequence: TGTGCCAGCAGTTGGGGGACCGATTATGGCTACACCTTC. It codes for CASSWGTDYGYTF.

The rearrangement joins TRBV6-5 to TRBJ2-7; D unclear. Germline V gene lookup returns CDR1 MNHEY and CDR2 SVGAGI. V lost 0 bases, J lost 3 bases, and 9 bases lay in between. This CDR3 has 14 residues. This CDR3 is CASSYSVQDYEQYF. CDR3 bases: TGTGCCAGCAGTTACTCGGTTCAGGACTACGAGCAGTACTTC.

This clone was seen a few times. The gene calls are TRBV4-1 and TRBJ2-1, with 9 positions matching TRBD2. The CDR3 has 14 residues. The V gene end was trimmed by 2 bases and the J gene end by 5 bases; junction bases not matched to a gene: 1. The germline V gene has CDR1 MGHRA and CDR2 YSYEKL. Here the CDR3 reads CASSQLAGHNEQFF. The CDR3 DNA follows: TGCGCCAGCAGCCAACTAGCGGGGCACAATGAGCAGTTCTTC.

This clone came up many times. The rearrangement links TRBV30 to TRBJ2-1, with a possible D match to TRBD1 (6 bases). This CDR3 spans 12 amino acids. Germline lookup yields CDR1 GTSNPN and CDR2 SVGIG (reference sequence). Trimming took off 2 bases at V and 9 bases at J, with 11 bases between the two ends. CDR3 sequence (DNA): TGTGCCTGGAGTACAGGGTTTAGTGAGCAGTTCTTC. Translating it yields CAWSTGFSEQFF.

This clone appeared a few times. The CDR3 DNA is TGCGCCAGCAGCCCCTCTGGGCCCTACGAGCAGTACTTC. As protein: CASSPSGPYEQYF. The J gene is TRBJ2-7, the V gene TRBV5-1; D is uncertain. This CDR3 has 13 residues. Germline loops: CDR1 SGHRS, CDR2 YFSETQ. Trimming shortened V by 4 bases and J by 2 bases, and 10 bases separated the two germline ends.

This clone was observed a few times. The chain has TRBV6-6 and TRBJ1-5, with 10 bases matching TRBD1. From germline, CDR1 is MNHNY and CDR2 SVGAGI (reference sequence). The CDR3 length is 15 residues. With V trimmed by 8 bases and J by 6 bases, 10 bases remained unmatched. In DNA form, the CDR3 reads TGTGCCAGCGGAGAGGGACAGGGGATTTTTCAGCCCCAGCATTTT. It encodes CASGEGQGIFQPQHF.

This clone was seen only a few times. J is TRBJ2-3 and V is TRBV19, with 9 bases fitting TRBD1. CDR1 is LNHDA, CDR2 SQIVND, per germline (reference sequence). Trimming at V came to 6 bases and at J to 1 base, leaving 8 bases not matched to a gene. The CDR3 sequence is 16 residues long. The CDR3 sequence: CASRVQGARGTDTQYF. The CDR3 region has the DNA TGTGCCAGTAGGGTACAGGGGGCGCGGGGCACAGATACGCAGTATTTT.